A single T cell receptor (beta chain) is shown here with its context. What it binds is not known. This entry belongs to a study of cytomegalovirus exposure and HLA in healthy donors. The study, taken as a whole, reports: 87-base-pair reads could not separate some V segments, including TRBV6-2 and TRBV6-3. Testing in vitro showed a few CMV-associated chains specific for CMV antigens. Rare TCR sequences dominated, though some public TCRs recurred in many donors. With later analysis, a missense DCLRE1C variant became linked to TCR beta V- and J-gene trimming.

V shed 5 bases, J shed 4 bases, and the junction held 5 bases outside the gene matches. The germline V gene has CDR1 MNHNY and CDR2 SVGAGI (reference sequence). The CDR3 loop spans 14 amino acids. It was with 60 Vbeta and 13 Jbeta primers that the PCR ran. TCRdb's table, derived via immunoSEQ multiplex PCR, lists solely in-frame clones and lacks some. Here the sample spans 120,000 to 150,000 clones, about 80% being singletons. The rearrangement joins TRBV6-6 to TRBJ1-1, with 9 positions matching TRBD1. The source is a woman under 40 in good health and CMV-seronegative. The sample comprised PBMCs. CDR3 nucleotide sequence: TGTGCCAGCAGTAGAGGACAGGGGAGCACTGAAGCTTTCTTT. Encoded protein: CASSRGQGSTEAFF.